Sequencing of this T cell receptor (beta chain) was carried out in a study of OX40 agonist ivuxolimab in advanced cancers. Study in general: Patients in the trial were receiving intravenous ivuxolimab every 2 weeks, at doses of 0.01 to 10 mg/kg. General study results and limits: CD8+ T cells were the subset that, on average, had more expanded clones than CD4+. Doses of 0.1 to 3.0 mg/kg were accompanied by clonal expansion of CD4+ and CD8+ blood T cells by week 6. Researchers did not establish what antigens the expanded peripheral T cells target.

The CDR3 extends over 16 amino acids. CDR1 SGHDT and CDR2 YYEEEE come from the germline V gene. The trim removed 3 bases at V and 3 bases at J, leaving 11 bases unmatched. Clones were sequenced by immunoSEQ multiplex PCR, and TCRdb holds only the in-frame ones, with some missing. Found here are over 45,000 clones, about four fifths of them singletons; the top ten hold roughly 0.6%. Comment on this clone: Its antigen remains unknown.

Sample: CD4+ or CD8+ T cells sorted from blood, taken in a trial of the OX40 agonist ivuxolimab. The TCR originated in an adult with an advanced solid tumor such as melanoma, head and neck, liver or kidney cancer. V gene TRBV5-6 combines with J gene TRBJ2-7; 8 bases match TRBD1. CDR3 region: CASSSSGQGVYYEQYF. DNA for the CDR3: TGTGCCAGCAGCTCCTCCGGACAGGGCGTTTACTACGAGCAGTACTTC.